Listed below are T cell receptor beta chains from one sample, sequenced in a study of cytomegalovirus exposure and HLA in healthy donors. Clones were read by immunoSEQ multiplex PCR, and TCRdb kept only the in-frame ones, dropping some. The sample shows roughly 160,000 clones, just under 80% of them seen only once. Material for sequencing was PBMCs. Every receptor here comes from a woman in her forties or fifties in good health and CMV-seropositive. CDR3s include the opening cysteine and the closing phenylalanine or tryptophan. The D gene is left open where the match is weak. Clone size, where shown, is once, few, many, or a class for clones that have expanded.

CDR3 length	V gene	J gene	D gene	clone size	CDR3 protein	CDR3 DNA
16	TRBV28	TRBJ1-2	TRBD1	.	CASSLVGQGMGYGYTF	TGTGCCAGCAGTTTAGTGGGACAGGGTATGGGCTATGGCTACACCTTC
13	TRBV27	TRBJ2-5	.	.	CASSPGQMETQYF	TGTGCCAGCAGTCCCGGACAGATGGAGACCCAGTACTTC
16	TRBV28	TRBJ1-6	TRBD1	once	CASSLWAGGSRSPLHF	TGTGCCAGCAGTTTATGGGCAGGGGGATCACGGTCACCCCTCCACTTT
12	TRBV5-4	TRBJ2-7	.	.	CASSLQGGEQYF	TGTGCCAGCAGCCTGCAGGGTGGCGAGCAGTACTTC
12	TRBV14	TRBJ1-2	.	few	CASSRGDYGYTF	TGTGCCAGCAGCCGGGGGGACTATGGCTACACCTTC
14	TRBV28	TRBJ2-1	TRBD1	.	CASSPPDRGNEQFF	TGTGCCAGCAGTCCCCCGGACAGGGGCAATGAGCAGTTCTTC
19	TRBV9	TRBJ2-1	TRBD2	.	CASSVSGTSGGLGYNEQFF	TGTGCCAGCAGCGTGTCCGGGACTAGCGGGGGTCTAGGCTACAATGAGCAGTTCTTC
15	TRBV27	TRBJ2-6	TRBD2	.	CASSSAGVWANVLTF	TGTGCCAGCAGTTCGGCGGGGGTCTGGGCCAACGTCCTGACTTTC
15	TRBV9	TRBJ1-5	.	.	CASSASSGLNQPQHF	TGTGCCAGCAGCGCCTCAAGTGGGCTCAATCAGCCCCAGCATTTT
17	TRBV27	TRBJ1-2	TRBD1	.	CASSRRWDSLLGYGYTF	TGTGCCAGCAGCCGGCGCTGGGACAGCCTACTGGGATATGGCTACACCTTC
16	TRBV25-1	TRBJ1-4	TRBD1	few	CASSESGQGAGEKLFF	TGTGCCAGCAGTGAATCGGGGCAGGGGGCAGGTGAAAAACTGTTTTTT
11	TRBV30	TRBJ1-2	.	.	CAWSDSYGYTF	TGTGCCTGGAGTGACAGCTATGGCTACACCTTC
16	TRBV21-1	TRBJ2-4	.	.	CASSKDRGTPKNIQYF	TGTGCCAGCAGCAAAGACAGGGGCACTCCCAAAAACATTCAGTACTTC
13	TRBV18	TRBJ2-2	.	.	CASSPTTTGELFF	TGTGCCAGCTCCCCGACAACGACCGGGGAGCTGTTTTTT
15	TRBV5-6	TRBJ1-3	.	.	CASSYGQSSGNTIYF	TGTGCCAGCAGCTACGGACAATCCTCTGGAAACACCATATATTTT
14	TRBV25-1	TRBJ2-5	TRBD2	few	CASRRPAGAETQYF	TGTGCCAGCAGGCGCCCAGCGGGAGCAGAGACCCAGTACTTC
15	TRBV11-2	TRBJ2-7	TRBD2	.	CASSLTSGSSYEQYF	TGTGCCAGCAGTCTTACTAGCGGGAGTTCGTACGAGCAGTACTTC
15	TRBV7-2	TRBJ1-5	.	.	CASSLDVYSNQPQHF	TGTGCCAGCAGCTTAGACGTCTATAGCAATCAGCCCCAGCATTTT
15	TRBV11-2	TRBJ1-2	.	.	CASSQNRLSDYGYTF	TGTGCCAGCAGCCAAAACAGGCTTTCGGACTATGGCTACACCTTC
14	TRBV10-3	TRBJ1-1	TRBD1	.	CAIRGTAWATEAFF	TGTGCCATCAGGGGGACAGCTTGGGCCACTGAAGCTTTCTTT
12	TRBV10-2	TRBJ2-5	.	.	CATEGLQETQYF	TGCGCCACGGAGGGGCTCCAAGAGACCCAGTACTTC
15	TRBV5-5	TRBJ1-5	TRBD1	.	CASSPGTGGKQPQHF	TGTGCCAGCAGCCCCGGGACAGGGGGCAAGCAGCCCCAGCATTTT
15	TRBV7-2	TRBJ1-6	.	.	CASSLVNREYSPLHF	TGTGCCAGCAGCTTAGTGAACAGGGAGTATTCACCCCTCCACTTT
16	TRBV5-6	TRBJ2-4	.	.	CASSRDFQKDKNIQYF	TGTGCCAGCAGCCGGGACTTCCAGAAAGACAAAAACATTCAGTACTTC
14	TRBV28	TRBJ2-1	TRBD1	.	CASKTGGVYNEQFF	TGTGCCAGCAAAACAGGGGGCGTCTACAATGAGCAGTTCTTC
18	TRBV14	TRBJ1-2	.	.	CASSQDPRKSTEYYGYTF	TGTGCCAGCAGCCAAGATCCGCGTAAGTCGACAGAATACTATGGCTACACCTTC
17	TRBV11-2	TRBJ1-1	.	.	CASSLVGSGHKDTEAFF	TGTGCCAGCAGCTTAGTAGGTTCAGGGCATAAGGACACTGAAGCTTTCTTT
13	TRBV7-9	TRBJ2-3	.	.	CASSLAADYTQYF	TGTGCCAGCAGCTTAGCAGCCGACTATACGCAGTATTTT
16	TRBV7-9	TRBJ2-1	TRBD2	.	CASSLMGLAGGNEQFF	TGTGCCAGCAGCTTGATGGGACTAGCGGGGGGCAATGAGCAGTTCTTC
16	TRBV9	TRBJ1-1	.	.	CASSVASAGANTEAFF	TGTGCCAGCAGCGTAGCTTCGGCAGGGGCGAACACTGAAGCTTTCTTT
18	TRBV5-1	TRBJ2-6	TRBD1	.	CASSARGTGVSGANVLTF	TGCGCCAGCAGCGCGCGTGGGACAGGGGTCTCTGGGGCCAACGTCCTGACTTTC
18	TRBV19	TRBJ2-6	TRBD1	few	CASSLIQGVNSGANVLTF	TGTGCCAGTAGTTTAATACAGGGGGTTAACTCTGGGGCCAACGTCCTGACTTTC
13	TRBV30	TRBJ1-4	.	.	CAWSDGGAEKLFF	TGTGCCTGGAGTGACGGAGGCGCAGAAAAACTGTTTTTT
15	TRBV7-2	TRBJ2-7	TRBD2	.	CASSLTSVNSYEQYF	TGTGCCAGCAGCTTAACTAGCGTTAACTCCTACGAGCAGTACTTC
15	TRBV14	TRBJ1-4	TRBD1	.	CASRKSGTGVEKLFF	TGTGCCAGCAGGAAGAGCGGGACAGGGGTTGAAAAACTGTTTTTT
15	TRBV5-1	TRBJ1-2	.	.	CASSLGQTNNYGYTF	TGCGCCAGCAGCTTAGGACAGACGAATAACTATGGCTACACCTTC
15	TRBV9	TRBJ2-1	TRBD2	.	CASSSGLAGYNEQFF	TGTGCCAGCAGCTCGGGACTAGCTGGCTACAATGAGCAGTTCTTC
15	TRBV18	TRBJ2-1	TRBD2	.	CASSPRTSDYNEQFF	TGTGCCAGCTCACCCAGGACTAGTGACTACAATGAGCAGTTCTTC
13	TRBV6-6	TRBJ1-1	.	.	CASSLSGGAEAFF	TGTGCCAGCAGTTTGAGCGGGGGGGCGGAAGCTTTCTTT
15	TRBV7-2	TRBJ2-5	TRBD2	.	CASSFQAGEGETQYF	TGTGCCAGCAGCTTTCAAGCGGGAGAGGGGGAGACCCAGTACTTC